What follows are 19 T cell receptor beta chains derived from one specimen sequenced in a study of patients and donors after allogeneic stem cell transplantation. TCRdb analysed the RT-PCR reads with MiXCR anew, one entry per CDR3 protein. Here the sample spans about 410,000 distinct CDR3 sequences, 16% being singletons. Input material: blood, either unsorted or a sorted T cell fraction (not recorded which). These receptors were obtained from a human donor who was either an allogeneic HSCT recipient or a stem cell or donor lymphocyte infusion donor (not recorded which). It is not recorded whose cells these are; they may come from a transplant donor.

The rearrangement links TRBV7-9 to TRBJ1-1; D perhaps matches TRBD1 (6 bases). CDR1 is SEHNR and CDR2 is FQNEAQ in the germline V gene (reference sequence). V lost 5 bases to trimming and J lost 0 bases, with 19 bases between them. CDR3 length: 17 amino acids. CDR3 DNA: TGTGCCAGCAGCGCACCACCTATAGGGACATTGAACACTGAAGCTTTCTTT. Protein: CASSAPPIGTLNTEAFF.

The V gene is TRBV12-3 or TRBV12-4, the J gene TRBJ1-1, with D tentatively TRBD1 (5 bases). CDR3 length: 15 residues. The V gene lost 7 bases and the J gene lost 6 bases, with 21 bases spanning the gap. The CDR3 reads CASTKHRIGKPEAFF. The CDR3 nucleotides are TGTGCCAGCACCAAACACAGGATTGGGAAACCTGAAGCTTTCTTT.

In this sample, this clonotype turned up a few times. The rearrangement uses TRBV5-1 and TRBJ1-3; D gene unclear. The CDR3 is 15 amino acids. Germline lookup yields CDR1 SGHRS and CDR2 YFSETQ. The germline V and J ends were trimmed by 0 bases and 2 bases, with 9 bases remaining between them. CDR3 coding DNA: TGCGCCAGCAGCTTGGATGGAATGACTGGAAACACCATATATTTT. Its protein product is CASSLDGMTGNTIYF.

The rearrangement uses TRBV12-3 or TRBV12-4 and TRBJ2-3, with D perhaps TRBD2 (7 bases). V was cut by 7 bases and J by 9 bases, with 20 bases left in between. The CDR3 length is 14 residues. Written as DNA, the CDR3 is TGTGCCAGCACTAATACAGGGACTACCGGCACGCAGTATTTT. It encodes CASTNTGTTGTQYF.

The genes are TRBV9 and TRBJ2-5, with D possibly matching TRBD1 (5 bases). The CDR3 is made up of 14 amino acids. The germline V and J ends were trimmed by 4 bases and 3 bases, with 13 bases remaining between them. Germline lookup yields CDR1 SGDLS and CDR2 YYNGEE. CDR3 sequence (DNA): TGTGCCAGCAGCCCTAGTCCCAGGGAAGAGACCCAGTACTTC. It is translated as CASSPSPREETQYF.

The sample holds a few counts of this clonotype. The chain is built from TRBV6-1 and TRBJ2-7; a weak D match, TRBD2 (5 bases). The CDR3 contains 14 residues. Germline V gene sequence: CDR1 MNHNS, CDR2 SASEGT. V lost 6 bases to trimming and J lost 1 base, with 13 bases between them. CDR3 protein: CASSQVWESYEQYF. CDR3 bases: TGTGCCAGCAGCCAGGTCTGGGAGTCCTACGAGCAGTACTTC.

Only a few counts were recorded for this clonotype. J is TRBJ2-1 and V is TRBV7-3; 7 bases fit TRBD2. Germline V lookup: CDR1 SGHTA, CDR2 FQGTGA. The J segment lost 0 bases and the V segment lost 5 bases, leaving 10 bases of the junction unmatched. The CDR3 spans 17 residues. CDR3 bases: TGTGCCAGCAGCCGAGCTGCGGGAGAGAGCTCCTACAATGAGCAGTTCTTC. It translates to CASSRAAGESSYNEQFF. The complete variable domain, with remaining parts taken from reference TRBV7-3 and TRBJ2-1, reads GAGVSQTPSNKVTEKGKYVELRCDPISGHTALYWYRQSLGQGPEFLIYFQGTGAADDSGLPNDRFFAVRPEGSVSTLKIQRTERGDSAVYLCASSRAAGESSYNEQFFGPGTRLTVL.

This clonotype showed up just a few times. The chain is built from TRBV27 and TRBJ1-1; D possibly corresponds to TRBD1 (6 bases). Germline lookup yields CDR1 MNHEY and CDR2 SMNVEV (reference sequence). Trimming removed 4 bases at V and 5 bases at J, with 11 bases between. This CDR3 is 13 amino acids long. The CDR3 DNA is TGTGCCAGCAGTTGGGACATGTGGACTGAAGCTTTCTTT. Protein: CASSWDMWTEAFF.

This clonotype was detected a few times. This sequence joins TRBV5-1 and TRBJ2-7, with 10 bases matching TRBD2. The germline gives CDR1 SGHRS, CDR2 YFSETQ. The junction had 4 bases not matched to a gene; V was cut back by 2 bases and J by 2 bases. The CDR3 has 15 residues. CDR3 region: CASSFTSGITYEQYF. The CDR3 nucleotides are TGCGCCAGCAGCTTTACTAGCGGGATCACCTACGAGCAGTACTTC.

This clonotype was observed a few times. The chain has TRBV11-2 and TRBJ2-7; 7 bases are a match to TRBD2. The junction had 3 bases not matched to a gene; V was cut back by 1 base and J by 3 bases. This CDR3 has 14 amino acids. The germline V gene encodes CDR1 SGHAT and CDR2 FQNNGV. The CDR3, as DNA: TGTGCCAGCAGCTTAGCGGCGGGGGTCTACGAGCAGTACTTC. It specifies CASSLAAGVYEQYF.

The CDR3: CASSYGTGDTEAFF. The CDR3 DNA reads as TGCGCCAGCAGCTACGGGACAGGAGACACTGAAGCTTTCTTT. The chain employs TRBV5-1 and TRBJ1-1, with 8 bases matching TRBD1. Germline V gives CDR1 SGHRS, CDR2 YFSETQ. This CDR3 is built from 14 residues. V lost 3 bases, J lost 3 bases, and 4 bases stayed unmatched. The entire variable domain, with the rest obtained from reference TRBV5-1 and TRBJ1-1, is as follows: KAGVTQTPRYLIKTRGQQVTLSCSPISGHRSVSWYQQTPGQGLQFLFEYFSETQRNKGNFPGRFSGRQFSNSRSEMNVSTLELGDSALYLCASSYGTGDTEAFFGQGTRLTVV.

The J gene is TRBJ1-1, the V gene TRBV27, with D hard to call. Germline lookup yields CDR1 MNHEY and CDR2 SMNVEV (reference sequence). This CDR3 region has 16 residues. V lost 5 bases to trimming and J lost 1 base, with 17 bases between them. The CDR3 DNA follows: TGTGCCAGCAGTCCCAGTTCCCTCGCAGGGAACACTGAAGCTTTCTTT. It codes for CASSPSSLAGNTEAFF.

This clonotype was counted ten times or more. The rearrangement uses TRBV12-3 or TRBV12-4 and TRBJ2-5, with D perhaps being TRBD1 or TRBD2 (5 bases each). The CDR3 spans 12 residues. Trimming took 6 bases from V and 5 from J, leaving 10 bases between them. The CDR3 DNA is TGTGCCAGCAGGCTAGCAGGGGAGACCCAGTACTTC. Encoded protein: CASRLAGETQYF.

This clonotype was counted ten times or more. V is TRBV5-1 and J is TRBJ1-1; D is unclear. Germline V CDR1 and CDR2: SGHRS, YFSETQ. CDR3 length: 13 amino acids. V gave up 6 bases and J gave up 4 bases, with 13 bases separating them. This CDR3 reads CASKREGITEAFF. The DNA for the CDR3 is TGCGCCAGCAAAAGGGAAGGTATCACTGAAGCTTTCTTT. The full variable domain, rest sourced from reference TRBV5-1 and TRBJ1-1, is KAGVTQTPRYLIKTRGQQVTLSCSPISGHRSVSWYQQTPGQGLQFLFEYFSETQRNKGNFPGRFSGRQFSNSRSEMNVSTLELGDSALYLCASKREGITEAFFGQGTRLTVV.

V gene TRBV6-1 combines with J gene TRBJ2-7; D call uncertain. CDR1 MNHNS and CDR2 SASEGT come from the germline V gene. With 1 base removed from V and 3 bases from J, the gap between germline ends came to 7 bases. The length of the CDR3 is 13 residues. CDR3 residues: CASSEDIRYEQYF. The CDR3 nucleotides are TGTGCCAGCAGTGAAGACATCCGCTACGAGCAGTACTTC.

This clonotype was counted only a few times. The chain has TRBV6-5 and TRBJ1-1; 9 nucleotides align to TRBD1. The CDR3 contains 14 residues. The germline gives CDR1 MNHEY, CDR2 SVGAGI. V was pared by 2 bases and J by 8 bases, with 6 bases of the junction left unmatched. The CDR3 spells CASSYPGTGKEAFF. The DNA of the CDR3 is TGTGCCAGCAGTTACCCCGGGACAGGGAAGGAAGCTTTCTTT.

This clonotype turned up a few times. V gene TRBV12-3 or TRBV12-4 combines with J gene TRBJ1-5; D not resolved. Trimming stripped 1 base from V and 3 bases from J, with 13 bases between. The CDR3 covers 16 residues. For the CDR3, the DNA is TGTGCCAGCAGTTTAGTGGATAGCAGTTTCAATCAGCCCCAGCATTTT. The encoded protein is CASSLVDSSFNQPQHF.

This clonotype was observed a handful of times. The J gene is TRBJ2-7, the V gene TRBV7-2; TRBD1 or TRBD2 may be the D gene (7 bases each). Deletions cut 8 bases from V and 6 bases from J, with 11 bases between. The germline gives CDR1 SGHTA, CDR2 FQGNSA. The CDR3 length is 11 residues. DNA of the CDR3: TGTGCCAGCGTCAGGGGGGGCGAGCAGTACTTC. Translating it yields CASVRGGEQYF.

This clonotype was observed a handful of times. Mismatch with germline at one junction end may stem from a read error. CDR3: CASSRFLSGGDETQYF. The CDR3 bases are TGTGCCAGCAGCAGATTCCTATCAGGGGGGGACGAGACCCAGTACTTC. The chain recombines TRBV15 with TRBJ2-5; D tentatively reads TRBD1 or TRBD2 (7 bases each). CDR3 length: 16 residues. CDR1 and CDR2 (germline): LNHNV, YYDKDF (reference sequence).